This T cell receptor beta chain emerged from a study of synovial regulatory T cells in juvenile arthritis. The synovial samples were synovial fluid, paired with peripheral blood from each active arthritis patient. Measured with immunoSEQ multiplex PCR; TCRdb has only the in-frame clones, and not every one. Its table lists approximately 2,000 clones. Sequencing was carried out using Treg cells from the synovium. The receptors stem from a donor aged 2-35 years with juvenile idiopathic arthritis.

Frequency places this clone as medium-sized. This chain uses TRBV6-6 with TRBJ1-5. Germline CDR1 and CDR2: MNHNY and SVGAGI (reference sequence). This CDR3 has 9 amino acids. No DNA sequence was recorded. CDR3 sequence reads: CASTQPQHF.